This T cell receptor beta chain was documented in a study of post-analysis software for immune sequencing data. Study-wide background: The disease courses spanned relapsing-remitting, secondary progressive and progressive-relapsing forms of multiple sclerosis.

Unique-molecular-identifier-tagged TCR beta cDNA libraries were used. The source material, about 0.95 to 11 million T cells, gave rise to roughly 500,000 cDNA molecules. Via MiXCR, TCRdb re-called the PCR reads, giving one row per CDR3 protein. Of about 540,000 distinct CDR3 sequences in the sample, 34% were seen once. The V segment lost 5 bases and the J segment 15 bases; nucleotides outside the gene matches: 9. CDR1 and CDR2 from the germline V gene are MNHNY and SVGAGI (reference sequence). This CDR3 is built from 12 residues. This clonotype was found a few times. The antigen is unknown. Study-wide results and caveats: Higher frequency in patients than in controls was seen for about five TRBV segments, with TRBV5-6, TRBV5-1 and TRBV20-1 among them. Multiple sclerosis was associated with a significant reduction in normalized Chao1 diversity relative to controls. The F measure placed samples prepared in the same batch into strongly shared clusters.

The sample consisted of blood. This chain links TRBV6-6 with TRBJ1-4; 7 positions match TRBD1. The origin of this receptor is a girl aged 2 to 17 with multiple sclerosis. The CDR3 region has the DNA TGTGCCAGCAGTGCTCGGACAGGTCTGTTGTTTTTT. Translated: CASSARTGLLFF.